The 18 T cell receptor beta chains below come from one sample, sequenced in a study of blood T cells in healthy people across ages. For the second PCR, which ran for about 7 to 11 cycles, a sample-barcoded 5' primer and a J-beta primer mix were used. Each CDR3 protein is one row after TCRdb ran MiXCR on the 5' RACE reads. Seen here are 1 million or so distinct CDR3 sequences, about 25% observed once, and the top ten hold approximately 0.7%. These same data were also listed under a study on T cells of mothers and their children.

The sequenced sample was blood. Receptors were obtained from a girl aged 2 to 10 in good health.

The table lists this clonotype with a few counts. The J gene is TRBJ2-5, the V gene TRBV24-1; D possibly corresponds to TRBD2 (5 bases). The closer fit of TRBJ2-7 to the DNA end suggests the J call may be wrong. Per germline, CDR1 KGHDR and CDR2 SFDVKD. The CDR3 contains 14 residues. The DNA for the CDR3 is TGTGCCACCAGTGATAGAGGGAACACCTACGAGCAGTACTTC. Protein product: CATSDRGNTYEQYF.

The rearrangement joins TRBV6-6 to TRBJ2-7; no definite D call. The CDR3 is made up of 15 amino acids. The V gene's germline CDR1 is MNHNY and CDR2 SVGAGI (reference sequence). V lost 6 bases, J lost 0 bases, and 15 bases lay in between. CDR3 residues: CASSHGGGDSYEQYF. CDR3 nucleotides: TGTGCCAGCAGCCACGGCGGTGGGGACTCCTACGAGCAGTACTTC.

This clonotype was observed many times. CDR3 nucleotide sequence: TGCGCCAGCAGCCTGCGGGGGGACGAGACCCAGTACTTC. Protein sequence: CASSLRGDETQYF. The V call is TRBV5-1, the J call TRBJ2-5, with TRBD2 matching 8 bases. The CDR3 extends over 13 amino acids. V was clipped by 4 bases and J by 5 bases; unmatched bases: 4. The germline gives CDR1 SGHRS, CDR2 YFSETQ.

This clonotype was found a few times. The J gene is TRBJ2-3, the V gene TRBV7-9; TRBD1 might be the D (7 bases). Near its end, the DNA agrees better with TRBJ2-5, so the J call may be wrong. The CDR3 consists of 16 residues. The V gene's germline CDR1 is SEHNR and CDR2 FQNEAQ (reference sequence). CDR3 in DNA: TGTGCCAGCAGCCCACCAGGGGGGACATTCGTGGAGACCCAGTACTTC. Protein product: CASSPPGGTFVETQYF.

This clonotype was recorded a few times. J is TRBJ2-1 and V is TRBV6-6; a weak D match, TRBD1 (5 bases). The germline V gene has CDR1 MNHNY and CDR2 SVGAGI (reference sequence). Trimming took 2 bases from V and 5 from J, leaving 13 bases between them. The CDR3 has 15 residues. CDR3 region: CASSYGASPNNEQFF. The CDR3 DNA is TGTGCCAGCAGTTACGGGGCGAGTCCTAACAATGAGCAGTTCTTC.

This clonotype was seen a handful of times. V is TRBV29-1 and J is TRBJ2-7, with 7 nucleotides matching TRBD1. Germline V CDR1 and CDR2: SQVTM, ANQGSEA. The CDR3 has 13 residues. Trimming removed 5 bases from V and 5 bases from J; junction bases left unmatched: 9. The CDR3, as DNA: TGCAGCGTTTCTCCCCTCGACAGGGACGAGCAGTACTTC. It translates to CSVSPLDRDEQYF.

In this sample, this clonotype turned up a few times. This chain uses TRBV29-1 with TRBJ2-7, with TRBD1 identical over 9 bases. Germline V gene sequence: CDR1 SQVTM, CDR2 ANQGSEA. This CDR3 is built from 15 residues. V lost 3 bases and J lost 3; bases outside the gene matches: 9. The CDR3 nucleotides are TGCAGCGTTGACCGCCGGGACAGGGAAGGCTACGAGCAGTACTTC. As protein: CSVDRRDREGYEQYF.

The CDR3 reads CSVVGTSEYNEQFF. The CDR3 region has the DNA TGCAGCGTTGTGGGGACTAGCGAATACAATGAGCAGTTCTTC. The chain combines TRBV29-1 with TRBJ2-7, with 10 bases identical to TRBD2. The last part of the DNA fits TRBJ2-1 better; the J call may be wrong. CDR1 is SQVTM, CDR2 ANQGSEA, per germline. The CDR3 runs to 14 residues.

The gene calls are TRBV28 and TRBJ2-5, with TRBD1 identical over 7 bases. V shed 6 bases, J shed 4 bases, and the junction held 8 bases outside the gene matches. The CDR3 contains 14 residues. Germline V lookup: CDR1 MDHEN, CDR2 SYDVKM. CDR3 sequence: CASRPSAGGETQYF. CDR3 coding DNA: TGTGCCAGCAGGCCCAGTGCAGGGGGAGAGACCCAGTACTTC.

This clonotype was seen more than once but under ten times. The rearrangement links TRBV27 to TRBJ2-7; D possibly uses TRBD1 or TRBD2 (5 bases each). The CDR3 consists of 13 residues. From germline, CDR1 is MNHEY and CDR2 SMNVEV (reference sequence). The V end was cut by 4 bases, the J end by 4 bases, with 11 bases between. This CDR3 is CASSSGPWYEQYF. Here the CDR3 DNA reads TGTGCCAGCAGTTCGGGACCCTGGTACGAGCAGTACTTC.

The chain recombines TRBV3-1 with TRBJ2-5; a weak D match, TRBD2 (6 bases). The closer fit of TRBJ2-7 to the DNA end suggests the J call may be wrong. The length of the CDR3 is 13 residues. CDR1 is LGHDT, CDR2 YNNKEL, per germline (reference sequence). The CDR3 reads CASSHPAGYEQYF. As DNA, the CDR3 is TGTGCCAGCAGCCATCCCGCGGGGTACGAGCAGTACTTC.

The chain links TRBV6-6 to TRBJ2-5; D gene unclear. The DNA matches TRBJ2-1 better at its end, which makes the J call doubtful. Germline CDR1 is MNHNY and CDR2 is SVGAGI (reference sequence). This CDR3 is built from 14 residues. CDR3 residues: CASSYTGLGDEQFF. In nucleotides, the CDR3 is TGTGCCAGCAGTTACACTGGTTTGGGCGATGAGCAGTTCTTC.

The rearrangement joins TRBV20-1 to TRBJ2-1, with unresolved D. CDR3 length: 15 residues. Germline CDR1 and CDR2: DFQATT and SNEGSKA (reference sequence). The germline V and J ends were trimmed by 5 bases and 0 bases, with 14 bases remaining between them. Here the CDR3 reads CSAGSGLSSYNEQFF. The CDR3 DNA follows: TGCAGTGCTGGATCGGGCCTTAGCTCCTACAATGAGCAGTTCTTC.

This chain connects TRBV7-3 to TRBJ2-7, with 13 bases that match TRBD2. V shed 5 bases, J shed 6 bases, and the junction held 7 bases outside the gene matches. There are 15 residues in the CDR3. Germline V gives CDR1 SGHTA, CDR2 FQGTGA. The CDR3: CASSLRLAGGSEQYF. CDR3 coding DNA: TGTGCCAGCAGCCTACGACTAGCGGGAGGCTCCGAGCAGTACTTC.

This chain connects TRBV9 to TRBJ2-5; 10 bases are a match to TRBD2. TRBJ2-7 explains the end of the DNA better; the J call may be wrong. The length of the CDR3 is 16 residues. Per the germline V gene, CDR1 is SGDLS and CDR2 is YYNGEE. CDR3 sequence reads: CASSVEVLAGPYEQYF. DNA of the CDR3: TGTGCCAGCAGCGTAGAGGTACTAGCGGGGCCCTACGAGCAGTACTTC.

The rearrangement joins TRBV11-2 to TRBJ2-3; D possibly corresponds to TRBD2 (5 bases). Between the trimmed V and J ends, which lost 1 base and 5 bases, there was a span of 10 bases. The CDR3 covers 14 residues. Germline V gives CDR1 SGHAT, CDR2 FQNNGV. As DNA, the CDR3 is TGTGCCAGCAGCTTAGCTAGGCGGGTAGATACGCAGTATTTT. It encodes CASSLARRVDTQYF. The full variable domain, completed using reference TRBV11-2 and TRBJ2-3, is EAGVAQSPRYKIIEKRQSVAFWCNPISGHATLYWYQQILGQGPKLLIQFQNNGVVDDSQLPKDRFSAERLKGVDSTLKIQPAKLEDSAVYLCASSLARRVDTQYFGPGTRLTVL.

This rearrangement joins TRBV6-2 or TRBV6-3 to TRBJ2-1; a weak D match, TRBD1 (6 bases). Trimming took off 5 bases at V and 0 bases at J, with 11 bases between the two ends. The CDR3 covers 15 residues. Germline-derived CDR1 and CDR2 are MNHEY and SVGEGT. CDR3 region: CASSTGLNSYNEQFF. The CDR3, as DNA: TGTGCCAGCAGTACAGGGCTTAACTCCTACAATGAGCAGTTCTTC.

A few counts support this clonotype. V gene TRBV5-1 combines with J gene TRBJ2-7; D not resolved. Germline loops: CDR1 SGHRS, CDR2 YFSETQ. The CDR3 is 16 residues long. The germline V and J ends were trimmed by 5 bases and 1 base, with 19 bases remaining between them. Written as DNA, the CDR3 is TGCGCCAGCAGAGGCCAGTCACAGAAGAGGTCCTACGAGCAGTACTTC. Encoded protein: CASRGQSQKRSYEQYF.